This T cell receptor beta chain was recorded in a study of CD4+ T cells in melanoma. Broader study findings: In melanoma, neoantigen-specific CD4+ T cells reportedly differed in differentiation state. A reported correlation linked neoantigen-specific CD4+ T cells to CD8+, macrophage and B cell function.

Sequencing used immunoSEQ multiplex PCR; TCRdb keeps in-frame clones, though not all of them. The sample includes 10,000 to 12,000 clones, roughly two thirds of them seen just once. The germline CDR1 and CDR2 sequences are MGHDK and SYGVNS. Trimming shortened V by 7 bases and J by 5 bases, and 21 bases separated the two germline ends. This CDR3 has 15 residues. About this clone: Its matching antigen is unknown.

The sequenced sample was cells from a culture (not recorded whether cultured in vitro). This sequence was found in a human donor with melanoma. This chain links TRBV25-1 with TRBJ2-7; either TRBD1 or TRBD2 may supply D (5 bases each). The CDR3: CASTSLGDYSNEQYF. CDR3 DNA sequence: TGTGCCAGCACCTCATTGGGGGATTATAGCAACGAGCAGTACTTC.